This entry concerns a single T cell receptor (beta chain). This entry comes from a study of control samples from healthy donors and cancer patients. The assay was immunoSEQ multiplex PCR, and TCRdb's table has in-frame clones only and misses some. The sample shows about 160,000 clones, about 94% of them seen only once. Trimming stripped 3 bases from V and 6 bases from J, with 18 bases between. Germline V gives CDR1 ENHRY, CDR2 SYGVKD. This CDR3 comprises 15 residues. V is TRBV10-3 and J is TRBJ2-7, with D perhaps matching TRBD1 or TRBD2 (5 bases each). The clonotype originates from a woman between 40 and 55 years old in good health. Material for sequencing was blood. CDR3 DNA: TGTGCCATCAGTGACACCCCCGTCCGGGGCGTCGAGCAGTACTTC. Protein: CAISDTPVRGVEQYF.